This passage covers 20 T cell receptor beta chains from one sample sequenced in a study of blood T cell repertoires in COVID-19. The method was immunoSEQ multiplex PCR; TCRdb's version includes in-frame clones alone and lacks a portion of them. The sample gives under 200,000 clones, about four fifths of which show up once; about 6.8% is in the top ten. The specimen was peripheral blood. The source of these receptors is an older man with active or convalescent COVID-19.

This clone was counted between two and nine times. The rearrangement links TRBV4-3 to TRBJ1-4; TRBD1 might be the D (5 bases). This CDR3 spans 14 amino acids. V lost 6 bases, J lost 4 bases, and 12 bases lay in between. Per germline, CDR1 LGHNA and CDR2 YSLEER. The CDR3 nucleotides read TGCGCCAGCAGAATACGGGGGTATAATGAAAAACTGTTTTTT. It encodes CASRIRGYNEKLFF.

The V and J genes are TRBV3-1 (or the pseudogene TRBV3-2) and TRBJ2-2, with 10 bases aligning to TRBD2. V lost 1 base and J lost 8; bases outside the gene matches: 7. The CDR3 is 16 residues long. Germline CDR1 and CDR2: LGHDT and YNNKEL (reference sequence). CDR3 residues: CASSQVPLAGVGELFF. For the CDR3, the DNA is TGTGCCAGCAGCCAAGTCCCCCTAGCGGGGGTGGGGGAGCTGTTTTTT.

Within the sample, this clone is medium-sized (0.01 to 0.1%). The rearrangement uses TRBV18 and TRBJ1-2, with TRBD1 identical over 7 bases. There are 15 residues in the CDR3. Germline loops: CDR1 KGHSH, CDR2 LQKENI. The ends lost 1 base at V and 6 bases at J; junction bases unmatched: 8. CDR3 in amino acids: CASSPRDSPKNGYTF. The DNA of the CDR3 is TGTGCCAGCTCACCACGGGACAGCCCGAAGAATGGCTACACCTTC.

The table lists this clone with a few counts. The chain has TRBV9 and TRBJ2-1; TRBD1 matches 8 bases. Germline lookup yields CDR1 SGDLS and CDR2 YYNGEE. The CDR3 runs 15 residues. V was clipped by 0 bases and J by 2 bases; unmatched bases: 1. Written as DNA, the CDR3 is TGTGCCAGCAGCGTAGCAGGGGGCACCTACAATGAGCAGTTCTTC. Its translation is CASSVAGGTYNEQFF.

This clone has only a few counts. The chain combines TRBV15 with TRBJ2-1; 10 nucleotides match TRBD1. Germline lookup yields CDR1 LNHNV and CDR2 YYDKDF (reference sequence). V lost 6 bases, J lost 9 bases, and 8 bases stayed unmatched. The CDR3 loop spans 14 amino acids. The CDR3 sequence: CATRPGQGRGEQFF. CDR3 coding DNA: TGTGCCACCAGACCGGGACAGGGGCGGGGTGAGCAGTTCTTC.

The chain is built from TRBV2 and TRBJ2-2; 9 nucleotides agree with TRBD2. The germline V gene encodes CDR1 SNHLY and CDR2 FYNNEI. V shed 11 bases, J shed 1 base, and the junction held 8 bases outside the gene matches. The CDR3 is 15 amino acids. The CDR3 here is CARGGREGNTGELFF. The CDR3 DNA reads as TGTGCCCGCGGCGGGCGGGAGGGGAACACCGGGGAGCTGTTTTTT.

The CDR3 sequence is CASSQGGGDRVDTEAFF. CDR3 in DNA: TGTGCCAGCAGCCAGGGCGGTGGGGACAGGGTGGACACTGAAGCTTTCTTT. The chain joins TRBV14 to TRBJ1-1; 9 bases map to TRBD1. V trimming: 3 bases; J trimming: 3 bases; junction bases outside the gene matches: 11. The CDR3 sequence is 17 residues long. The germline V gene has CDR1 SGHDN and CDR2 FVKESK. The whole variable domain, remainder taken from reference TRBV14 and TRBJ1-1, is EAGVTQFPSHSVIEKGQTVTLRCDPISGHDNLYWYRRVMGKEIKFLLHFVKESKQDESGMPNNRFLAERTGGTYSTLKVQPAELEDSGVYFCASSQGGGDRVDTEAFFGQGTRLTVV.

The chain's CDR3 is CASPLWESYEQYF. The CDR3, as DNA: TGCGCCAGCCCCCTCTGGGAGTCCTACGAGCAGTACTTC. J is TRBJ2-7 and V is TRBV23-1; a possible D gene is TRBD2 (5 bases). TRBV23-1 is assigned to the ORF class and has an uncertain function. This CDR3 region has 13 residues. V gave up 8 bases and J gave up 1 base, with 12 bases separating them.

V gene TRBV7-9 combines with J gene TRBJ1-5; D is possibly TRBD1 (5 bases). Germline V gene sequence: CDR1 SEHNR, CDR2 FQNEAQ (reference sequence). CDR3 length: 17 residues. V was clipped by 1 base and J by 3 bases, with 16 bases between them. In DNA, the CDR3 is TGTGCCAGCAGCTTAGGGGCAGGAGCAGGGCACAATCAGCCCCAGCATTTT. This translates into CASSLGAGAGHNQPQHF.

The V gene is TRBV6-2 or TRBV6-3, the J gene TRBJ2-7, with 7 bases lining up with TRBD2. V dropped 4 bases and J dropped 3; count of bases not matched to a gene: 9. Germline CDR1 MNHEY, CDR2 SVGEGT. This CDR3 has 15 residues. The CDR3 loop reads CASSWGGTAIYEQYF. The DNA for the CDR3 is TGTGCCAGCAGTTGGGGAGGGACTGCTATCTACGAGCAGTACTTC.

The chain carries TRBV4-1 and TRBJ1-4, with 7 bases identical to TRBD1. The CDR3 is 15 residues long. The J segment lost 7 bases and the V segment lost 2 bases, leaving 7 bases of the junction unmatched. From germline, CDR1 is MGHRA and CDR2 YSYEKL. CDR3 in amino acids: CASSQRRQGREKLFF. The CDR3 DNA follows: TGCGCCAGCAGCCAAAGACGACAGGGCCGTGAAAAACTGTTTTTT.

V is TRBV18 and J is TRBJ2-2; D not certain. Germline loops: CDR1 KGHSH, CDR2 LQKENI. V lost 3 bases, J lost 1 base, and 12 bases lay in between. This CDR3 has 16 residues. Here the CDR3 reads CASSPNGALNTGELFF. The CDR3 coding sequence is TGTGCCAGCTCACCGAATGGAGCGTTGAACACCGGGGAGCTGTTTTTT.

This chain connects TRBV30 to TRBJ1-6; 7 nucleotides line up with TRBD1. Germline CDR1 and CDR2: GTSNPN and SVGIG (reference sequence). V lost 3 bases and J lost 10; bases outside the gene matches: 12. This CDR3 contains 15 residues. In DNA, the CDR3 is TGTGCCTGGAGGGCCGCGGACAGGTCCGAGTCACCCCTCCACTTT. Translated: CAWRAADRSESPLHF. Using reference TRBV30 and TRBJ1-6 for the parts outside the CDR3, the full variable domain is SQTIHQWPATLVQPVGSPLSLECTVEGTSNPNLYWYRQAAGRGLQLLFYSVGIGQISSEVPQNLSASRPQDRQFILSSKKLLLSDSGFYLCAWRAADRSESPLHFGNGTRLTVT.

The chain joins TRBV2 to TRBJ1-2; D call uncertain. The V gene's germline CDR1 is SNHLY and CDR2 FYNNEI. V gave up 3 bases and J gave up 3 bases, with 8 bases separating them. The CDR3 spans 13 residues. CDR3 in DNA: TGTGCCAGCAGTGACCCTCGTGACTATGGCTACACCTTC. It codes for CASSDPRDYGYTF.

Comment on this clone: An end of the junction differs from the germline gene, which may be a read error. The chain links TRBV6-1 to TRBJ1-5; D possibly corresponds to TRBD1 (5 bases). This CDR3 is 15 amino acids long. Germline V gene lookup returns CDR1 MNHNS and CDR2 SASEGT. CDR3 coding DNA: TGTGCCAGCAGAGAAGGGGAGGGAATCTATCAGCCCCAGCATTTT. This gives the protein CASREGEGIYQPQHF.

This chain joins TRBV12-3 or TRBV12-4 and TRBJ2-7; tentatively, D is TRBD1 (5 bases). The CDR3 is 12 residues long. Deletions cut 6 bases from V and 3 bases from J, with 9 bases between. CDR3 sequence reads: CASRGENYEQYF. DNA of the CDR3: TGTGCCAGCAGAGGGGAAAACTACGAGCAGTACTTC.

DNA of the CDR3: TGTGCCAGCAGCGGTCAAGGGGCCGGGGAGCTGTTTTTT. This encodes CASSGQGAGELFF. This rearrangement joins TRBV2 to TRBJ2-2; a weak D match, TRBD1 (5 bases). The germline V and J ends were trimmed by 6 bases and 6 bases, with 11 bases remaining between them. CDR1 is SNHLY and CDR2 is FYNNEI in the germline V gene. CDR3 length equals 13 residues.

The V call is TRBV30, the J call TRBJ1-6; maybe TRBD1 (5 bases). Trimming cost V 7 bases and J 7 bases, with 11 bases left between them. Germline V gene data show CDR1 as GTSNPN and CDR2 as SVGIG (reference sequence). The CDR3 is 12 amino acids. The DNA for the CDR3 is TGTGCCTTACAGGTTGCAAATTCACCCCTCCACTTT. This encodes CALQVANSPLHF. The variable domain in full, completed from reference TRBV30 and TRBJ1-6, reads SQTIHQWPATLVQPVGSPLSLECTVEGTSNPNLYWYRQAAGRGLQLLFYSVGIGQISSEVPQNLSASRPQDRQFILSSKKLLLSDSGFYLCALQVANSPLHFGNGTRLTVT.

The table lists this clone with a few counts. The V and J genes are TRBV9 and TRBJ1-2; TRBD1 might be the D (5 bases). Germline-derived CDR1 and CDR2 are SGDLS and YYNGEE. The germline V and J ends were trimmed by 0 bases and 1 base, with 13 bases remaining between them. The CDR3 runs 16 residues. The CDR3 DNA sequence: TGTGCCAGCAGCGTAGTAGACAGTAATTTTAACTATGGCTACACCTTC. Translating it yields CASSVVDSNFNYGYTF.

The chain employs TRBV9 and TRBJ2-1, with 7 bases matching TRBD2. The CDR3 runs 16 residues. Germline V gene data show CDR1 as SGDLS and CDR2 as YYNGEE. The V gene end was trimmed by 4 bases and the J gene end by 4 bases; junction bases not matched to a gene: 11. CDR3 coding DNA: TGTGCCAGCAGCCAAAGCGGGACTCTTGTATACAATGAGCAGTTCTTC. This encodes CASSQSGTLVYNEQFF.